The T cell receptor (beta chain) described here comes from a study of shared clonotypes between healthy human individuals. Here immunoSEQ multiplex PCR was the method, and the copy in TCRdb shows in-frame clones only, minus some. The sample has roughly 2.6 million clones, over 85% seen once. CDR1 is SGDLS, CDR2 YYNGEE, per germline. The junction had 9 bases not matched to a gene; V was cut back by 0 bases and J by 4 bases. The CDR3 contains 18 residues. This receptor was identified in a man between 18 and 29 years old in good health. The rearrangement uses TRBV9 and TRBJ2-2; 10 bases match TRBD2. Material: naive CD4+ T cells sorted from blood. Subset of the sample: CD45RA+ positively selected. This CDR3 is CASSVEPAGGLVTGELFF. CDR3 bases: TGTGCCAGCAGCGTAGAACCAGCGGGAGGGCTCGTCACCGGGGAGCTGTTTTTT. The full variable domain, completed using reference TRBV9 and TRBJ2-2, is DSGVTQTPKHLITATGQRVTLRCSPRSGDLSVYWYQQSLDQGLQFLIQYYNGEERAKGNILERFSAQQFPDLHSELNLSSLELGDSALYFCASSVEPAGGLVTGELFFGEGSRLTVL.